Reported below is one TCR beta chain. Its specificity is not known. This CDR3 region has 18 residues. The germline gives CDR1 SNHLY, CDR2 FYNNEI. With 0 bases clipped from V and 2 bases from J, the junction kept 5 bases outside the gene matches. Naive-designated CD8 cells lacked CD45RO, were positively enriched for CCR7, and omitted terminally differentiated effector memory CD45RA+ cells. This sample stems from a study of shared clonotypes between healthy human individuals. Replicate PCRs for sorted subsets used about 200 ng DNA; this equaled 30,000 to 35,000 T cell genomes. Method: immunoSEQ multiplex PCR; TCRdb's copy keeps in-frame clones and lacks some. Of around 2,000,000 clones in the sample, approximately 94% were seen once. Study outcomes and limitations: Non-shared clonotypes were found to have lower generation probabilities than the clonotypes that were shared by all four of the sorted-subset donors.

The material sequenced was naive CD8+ T cells sorted from blood. V usage is TRBV2 and J usage is TRBJ2-7, with 15 positions matching TRBD2. The receptor comes from a man aged 18 to 29 in good health. CDR3 protein: CASSEALGTSGGTYEQYF. The CDR3 DNA reads TGTGCCAGCAGTGAAGCGCTTGGGACTAGCGGGGGGACCTACGAGCAGTACTTC.